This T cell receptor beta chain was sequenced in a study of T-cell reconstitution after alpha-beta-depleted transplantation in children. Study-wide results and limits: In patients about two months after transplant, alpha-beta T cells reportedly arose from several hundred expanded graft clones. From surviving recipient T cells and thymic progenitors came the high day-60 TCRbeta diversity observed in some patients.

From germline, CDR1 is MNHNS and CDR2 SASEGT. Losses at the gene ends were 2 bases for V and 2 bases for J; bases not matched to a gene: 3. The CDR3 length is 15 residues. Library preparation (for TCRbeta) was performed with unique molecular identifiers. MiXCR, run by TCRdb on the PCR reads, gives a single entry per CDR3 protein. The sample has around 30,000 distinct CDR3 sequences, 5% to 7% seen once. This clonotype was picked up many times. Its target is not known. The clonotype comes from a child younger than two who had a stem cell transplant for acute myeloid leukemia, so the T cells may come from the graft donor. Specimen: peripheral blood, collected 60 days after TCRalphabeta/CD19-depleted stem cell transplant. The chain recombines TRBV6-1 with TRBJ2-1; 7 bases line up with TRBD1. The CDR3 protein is CASSEYRGPYNEQFF. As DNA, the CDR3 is TGTGCCAGCAGTGAATACAGGGGCCCCTACAATGAGCAGTTCTTC.